These 15 T cell receptor beta chains were all obtained from the same sample, sequenced in a study of T cell changes during pregnancy in multiple sclerosis. Assay: immunoSEQ multiplex PCR; the TCRdb copy retains only in-frame clones and omits some. The sample holds approximately 64,000 clones, around 93% seen once. The sequenced sample was peripheral blood, obtained in the first trimester of pregnancy. These receptors all come from a female donor with multiple sclerosis, enrolled in a pregnancy study.

J is TRBJ2-7 and V is TRBV7-2; 14 nucleotides agree with TRBD2. CDR3 length equals 15 residues. The V segment lost 4 bases and the J segment 3 bases; nucleotides outside the gene matches: 2. Germline V gives CDR1 SGHTA, CDR2 FQGNSA. The chain's CDR3 is CASSWGLAGVYEQYF. The CDR3 DNA reads as TGTGCCAGCAGCTGGGGACTAGCGGGGGTCTACGAGCAGTACTTC. The whole variable domain, remainder taken from reference TRBV7-2 and TRBJ2-7, is GAGVSQSPSNKVTEKGKDVELRCDPISGHTALYWYRQSLGQGLEFLIYFQGNSAPDKSGLPSDRFSAERTGGSVSTLTIQRTQQEDSAVYLCASSWGLAGVYEQYFGPGTRLTVT.

V gene TRBV7-2 combines with J gene TRBJ2-3, with 9 nucleotides matching TRBD2. J was trimmed by 2 bases and V by 1 base; bases with no gene match: 4. In germline, CDR1 is SGHTA, CDR2 FQGNSA. The CDR3 sequence is 16 residues long. DNA for the CDR3: TGTGCCAGCAGCTTAGGGGGCGGGAGGGCCACAGATACGCAGTATTTT. This translates into CASSLGGGRATDTQYF.

This chain joins TRBV6-5 and TRBJ1-5, with D perhaps TRBD1 (6 bases). Deletions cut 0 bases from V and 4 bases from J, with 10 bases between. Looked up from germline, CDR1 is MNHEY and CDR2 is SVGAGI. The CDR3 has 15 residues. The DNA for the CDR3 is TGTGCCAGCAGTTACTCGGGGCAGGGGAATCAGCCCCAGCATTTT. As protein: CASSYSGQGNQPQHF.

The rearrangement links TRBV25-1 to TRBJ1-1; D is possibly TRBD1 (6 bases). Trimming took off 0 bases at V and 2 bases at J, with 16 bases between the two ends. The CDR3 contains 17 residues. The germline CDR1 and CDR2 sequences are MGHDK and SYGVNS. The CDR3 loop reads CASSEYARGRSNTEAFF. CDR3 nucleotides: TGTGCCAGCAGTGAATATGCCAGGGGCCGATCTAACACTGAAGCTTTCTTT.

V and J are TRBV19 and TRBJ2-7; 7 nucleotides agree with TRBD1. The CDR3 length is 16 residues. Trimming took 5 bases from V and 2 from J; bases not matched to a gene: 12. Germline CDR1 LNHDA, CDR2 SQIVND (reference sequence). The DNA of the CDR3 is TGTGCCAGTAGTCCCTTCAGAATCGACAGGGCCTACGAGCAGTACTTC. Residues: CASSPFRIDRAYEQYF.

The rearrangement joins TRBV7-2 to TRBJ2-7, with D uncertain. This CDR3 comprises 12 residues. CDR1 and CDR2 (germline): SGHTA, FQGNSA. The V end was cut by 5 bases, the J end by 5 bases, with 10 bases between. The CDR3 nucleotides read TGTGCCAGCAGCGTACGACTTCACGAGCAGTACTTC. The encoded protein is CASSVRLHEQYF.

This clone was seen more than once but under ten times. The chain combines TRBV5-4 with TRBJ2-7, with 9 bases that match TRBD2. Unmatched junction bases numbered 10, after V lost 4 bases and J lost 2 bases. CDR3 size: 16 residues. Germline lookup yields CDR1 SGHNT and CDR2 YYREEE (reference sequence). As DNA, the CDR3 is TGTGCCAGCAGCAAAGGAACACTAGCGGGCGCCTACGAGCAGTACTTC. Its protein product is CASSKGTLAGAYEQYF. The full variable domain, with the rest looked up from reference TRBV5-4 and TRBJ2-7, is ETGVTQSPTHLIKTRGQQVTLRCSSQSGHNTVSWYQQALGQGPQFIFQYYREEENGRGNFPPRFSGLQFPNYSSELNVNALELDDSALYLCASSKGTLAGAYEQYFGPGTRLTVT.

V usage is TRBV28 and J usage is TRBJ2-7; D might be TRBD1 (7 bases). This CDR3 contains 15 residues. V gave up 6 bases and J gave up 6 bases, with 21 bases separating them. Germline values: CDR1 MDHEN, CDR2 SYDVKM. The CDR3 DNA reads as TGTGCCAGCAGGGGACACAGGGGAGCGCGGGGCGAGCAGTACTTC. Its protein is CASRGHRGARGEQYF.

The chain combines TRBV9 with TRBJ2-5; weak D call: TRBD1 (6 bases). CDR3 length: 14 amino acids. Germline CDR1 SGDLS, CDR2 YYNGEE. Trimming removed 4 bases from V and 5 bases from J, with 15 bases in between. CDR3 in amino acids: CASSPGVGWETQYF. In DNA form, the CDR3 reads TGTGCCAGCAGCCCAGGGGTGGGGTGGGAGACCCAGTACTTC.

The genes are TRBV2 and TRBJ2-7, with D possibly matching TRBD2 (6 bases). Deletions cut 2 bases from V and 6 bases from J, with 14 bases between. This CDR3 is built from 14 residues. Germline V lookup: CDR1 SNHLY, CDR2 FYNNEI. The DNA of the CDR3 is TGTGCCAGCAGTGAATGGGAGATCGGGAGCGAGCAGTACTTC. It codes for CASSEWEIGSEQYF.

The genes are TRBV6-1 and TRBJ1-5; no definite D call. The length of the CDR3 is 14 residues. Germline V gene data show CDR1 as MNHNS and CDR2 as SASEGT. The V and J ends lost 4 bases and 3 bases respectively, with 10 bases between them. CDR3 protein: CASSARSNNQPQHF. For the CDR3, the DNA is TGTGCCAGCAGTGCCAGGTCAAACAATCAGCCCCAGCATTTT.

CDR3 DNA: TGTGCCAGCAGCTTCACCCCAATGGGGCAGGGAAAGGATACGCAGTATTTT. It encodes CASSFTPMGQGKDTQYF. The chain is built from TRBV7-9 and TRBJ2-3; a weak D match, TRBD1 (5 bases). Deletions cut 3 bases from V and 6 bases from J, with 22 bases between. Germline loops: CDR1 SEHNR, CDR2 FQNEAQ (reference sequence). CDR3 length: 17 amino acids.

The chain has TRBV19 and TRBJ2-7; D might be TRBD2 (6 bases). This CDR3 contains 14 residues. V dropped 3 bases and J dropped 4 bases, with 13 bases sitting between them. CDR1 is LNHDA, CDR2 SQIVND, per germline (reference sequence). The CDR3 reads CASSIANREYEQYF. The DNA of the CDR3 is TGTGCCAGTAGTATCGCCAATCGGGAGTACGAGCAGTACTTC.

Judged by abundance, this clone is medium-sized (0.01 to 0.1%). The rearrangement joins TRBV6-4 to TRBJ2-1; 8 bases fit TRBD2. The J segment lost 6 bases and the V segment lost 6 bases, leaving 7 bases of the junction unmatched. This CDR3 is built from 14 residues. Germline-derived CDR1 and CDR2 are MRHNA and SNTAGT. CDR3 in DNA: TGTGCCAGCAGCGTTGCGGGAGGTCTCAATGAGCAGTTCTTC. As protein: CASSVAGGLNEQFF.

J is TRBJ2-1 and V is TRBV7-2, with 7 bases identical to TRBD2. This CDR3 comprises 17 residues. Germline CDR1 is SGHTA and CDR2 is FQGNSA. The junction had 14 bases not matched to a gene; V was cut back by 1 base and J by 8 bases. The CDR3 loop reads CASSLGVGGPILDEQFF. CDR3 in DNA: TGTGCCAGCAGCTTAGGAGTGGGAGGGCCGATTTTAGATGAGCAGTTCTTC.